This TCR beta chain appears in the sequencing data of a study of OX40 agonist ivuxolimab in advanced cancers. Trimming cost V 5 bases and J 5 bases; bases outside gene matches: 3. Germline-derived CDR1 and CDR2 are SGHTA and FQGNSA. The CDR3 loop spans 15 amino acids. Some clones are missing from TCRdb's copy, which holds only in-frame ones; the method was immunoSEQ multiplex PCR. The sample consists of roughly 53,000 clones, around four fifths of them appearing once. Notes on this clone: No antigen is known for it.

Findings of the study overall: Individuals who were partial responders at 0.1-3.0 mg/kg had clonal expansion that ranked among the lowest.

Sample: CD4+ or CD8+ T cells sorted from blood, taken in a trial of the OX40 agonist ivuxolimab. The chain employs TRBV7-2 and TRBJ2-2; TRBD1 aligns across 12 bases. The clonotype comes from an adult with an advanced solid tumor such as melanoma, head and neck, liver or kidney cancer. The CDR3 sequence is CASSTGQGATGELFF. As DNA, the CDR3 is TGTGCCAGCAGCACGGGACAGGGGGCGACCGGGGAGCTGTTTTTT. The full variable domain, with the rest looked up from reference TRBV7-2 and TRBJ2-2, is GAGVSQSPSNKVTEKGKDVELRCDPISGHTALYWYRQSLGQGLEFLIYFQGNSAPDKSGLPSDRFSAERTGGSVSTLTIQRTQQEDSAVYLCASSTGQGATGELFFGEGSRLTVL.